One T cell receptor beta chain is described in this entry. It has no known antigen specificity. No much larger clonotype is one base removed from it; base qualities were not supplied. Ficoll-Paque density gradient centrifugation was the method used to isolate PBMCs. This sample stems from a study of T-cell memory formation after mild COVID-19 (dated by TCRdb to about 2021). A note on the overall study: TCR sequence clusters from the two donors were found to be largely donor specific. In a couple of donors, T-cell clones that expanded and contracted after mild COVID-19 were followed by sequencing TCRalpha and TCRbeta repertoires longitudinally. Two young, previously healthy adult volunteers, one female and one male, were included in the cohort.

TCRdb records Illumina NovaSeq 6000 as the sequencer. Using 5'RACE with constant-segment primers, TCRalpha and TCRbeta cDNA libraries were constructed, with sample barcodes and unique molecular identifiers added in the process. Trizol reagent was used to extract RNA from every sample. Library amplification was performed in two PCR steps, and a second sample barcode and Illumina TruSeq adapters were introduced in the second step. Sequencing of the libraries was done on an Illumina NovaSeq, producing 2 x 150 bp paired-end reads. For the original study's pipeline: With migec v1.2.7, reads were demultiplexed and then collapsed into UMI-guided consensus sequences. Using mixcr v2.1.11, UMI consensuses were aligned to TRA and TRB V and J templates and then assembled into clonotypes. A clonotype was counted as expanded or contracted only if both edgeR and NoisET called the change significant, with noise models trained on biological replicates. For edgeR calls, the cutoffs were a false discovery rate-adjusted p below 0.01 and a log2 fold-change threshold of 1. As an exploratory analysis of dynamics, max-normalized trajectories of the 1000 most abundant clonotypes were examined with PCA combined with hierarchical clustering. Each responding clone was given a CD4 or CD8 phenotype based on the CD4+ and CD8+ repertoires, which had been sequenced separately. The public reads were quality trimmed at Q25 with fastp and then assembled into clones with MiXCR by TCRdb, keeping productive beta chains. Each CDR3 protein appears once, grouped with its most common genes and DNA. The V and J calls shown here were made by TCRdb, not taken from the authors' results. Within this sample are approximately 340,000 distinct CDR3 sequences, with 15% to 20% of them counted one time only. The ten largest clones represent about a fifth of the sample.

Sequences SGHRS (CDR1) and YFSETQ (CDR2) are obtained from the germline V gene. The CDR3 measures 18 amino acids from cysteine to phenylalanine. Just the 54-base CDR3 DNA is kept, in frame starting at base 1. V trim: 0 bases; J trim: 2 bases; unmatched bases: 8. Results the study describes overall, beyond this receptor: Contracting CD4+ clones turned up mainly in the CM and EM memory subsets, whereas EMRA was where CD8+ clones were enriched. SARS-CoV-2 specificity of the second-wave clones peaking on day 37 was not confirmed. The detection of some responding clones in pre-infection memory suggests that pre-existing cross-reactive memory T cells joined the SARS-CoV-2 response. The study included only a couple of mild cases, and larger cohorts that include severe cases with pre-infection samples were judged to be necessary. From day 15 to 85, contracting clones showed balanced CD4/CD8 phenotypes, whereas a second wave of clones that expanded from day 15 to 37 leaned towards CD4+.

Sequencing was performed on PBMCs or a T cell subset sorted from them (not recorded which). The sequence was collected from a man between 18 and 29 years old who had mild COVID-19 (a few samples of this study predate the infection). The sample titles of this study are shuffled in the database, so cell type and time point are left out; the donor was told from shared clones. The V and J segments used are TRBV5-1 and TRBJ2-6; 7 junctional bases match TRBD1. CDR3 sequence: CASSLDTGAGPGANVLTF. The sequence in DNA is TGCGCCAGCAGCTTGGATACAGGGGCAGGTCCTGGGGCCAACGTCCTGACTTTC.